These T cell receptor beta chains were read from a single sample in a study of human thymus T cells. Sequencing used immunoSEQ multiplex PCR; TCRdb keeps in-frame clones, though not all of them. The top ten hold 0.031% of the sample, which has tens of thousands of clones, just over 95% seen once. Sequenced input: thymus tissue. These receptors were obtained from a boy less than two years old with a congenital heart defect but otherwise immunologically healthy. Each CDR3 is given with its conserved first and last residue. Fields, in order: clone size, J gene, D gene, V gene, CDR3 DNA, CDR3 protein. D genes are given only for firm matches. Rows give clone size only sometimes, using once, few, many, or a class for an expanded clone.

clone size: .
J gene: TRBJ1-4
D gene: .
V gene: TRBV23-1
CDR3 DNA: TGCGCCAGCAGTCACACGGTGAGGGAAAAACTGTTTTTT
CDR3 protein: CASSHTVREKLFF

clone size: .
J gene: TRBJ2-7
D gene: TRBD2
V gene: TRBV27
CDR3 DNA: TGTGCCAGCAGTAGGCTAGCGGGAGGGTACGAGCAGTACTTC
CDR3 protein: CASSRLAGGYEQYF

clone size: .
J gene: TRBJ1-5
D gene: TRBD1
V gene: TRBV18
CDR3 DNA: TGTGCCAGCTCACCAGCCAGGGGGCAGAGTTTTGGCAATCAGCCCCAGCATTTT
CDR3 protein: CASSPARGQSFGNQPQHF

clone size: .
J gene: TRBJ2-1
D gene: .
V gene: TRBV2
CDR3 DNA: TGTGCCAGCAGTGGGGGCAGATTCAATGAGCAGTTCTTC
CDR3 protein: CASSGGRFNEQFF

clone size: .
J gene: TRBJ2-1
D gene: .
V gene: TRBV11-3
CDR3 DNA: TGTGCCAGCAGATTAGGCGTTTCGGGGGCGATTGATGAGCAGTTCTTC
CDR3 protein: CASRLGVSGAIDEQFF

clone size: .
J gene: TRBJ1-1
D gene: .
V gene: TRBV30
CDR3 DNA: TGTGCCTGGAGTTTCGAGGGGGGAACTGAAGCTTTCTTT
CDR3 protein: CAWSFEGGTEAFF

clone size: .
J gene: TRBJ2-7
D gene: TRBD1
V gene: TRBV7-8
CDR3 DNA: TGTGCCAGCAGCCCAGAACAGGGGGCCGGGTTTAGCAACGAGCAGTACTTC
CDR3 protein: CASSPEQGAGFSNEQYF

clone size: .
J gene: TRBJ1-1
D gene: .
V gene: TRBV29-1
CDR3 DNA: TGCAGCGTTGAACGGCTTGGGGGTATAGGCACTGAAGCTTTCTTT
CDR3 protein: CSVERLGGIGTEAFF

clone size: .
J gene: TRBJ2-7
D gene: .
V gene: TRBV6-6
CDR3 DNA: TGTGCCAGCAGTTACAAGCGCGGATTATATCTGTTTATGGGGTACTTC
CDR3 protein: CASSYKRGLYLFMGYF

clone size: .
J gene: TRBJ2-2
D gene: .
V gene: TRBV4-3
CDR3 DNA: TGCGCCAGCAGCCAAGGGATCGGTCCCGGGGAGCCGTTTTTT
CDR3 protein: CASSQGIGPGEPFF

clone size: .
J gene: TRBJ2-7
D gene: TRBD2
V gene: TRBV2
CDR3 DNA: TGTGCCAGCCAAAAAGGGCTACTAGCGGGGGCCGAGCAGTACTTC
CDR3 protein: CASQKGLLAGAEQYF

clone size: .
J gene: TRBJ2-3
D gene: .
V gene: TRBV28
CDR3 DNA: TGTGCCAGCAGTTTAGAGGTCTCAGATACGCAGTATTTT
CDR3 protein: CASSLEVSDTQYF

clone size: .
J gene: TRBJ2-7
D gene: TRBD2
V gene: TRBV27
CDR3 DNA: TGTGCCAGCAGTCCACTACCTTACAGACTAGCGGACCCGGGTTACGAGCAGTACTTC
CDR3 protein: CASSPLPYRLADPGYEQYF

clone size: .
J gene: TRBJ2-2
D gene: TRBD1
V gene: TRBV2
CDR3 DNA: TGTGCCAGCAGTGTAACTGGAGACAGGGGGGTCGGGGAGCTGTTTTTT
CDR3 protein: CASSVTGDRGVGELFF

clone size: .
J gene: TRBJ2-2
D gene: .
V gene: TRBV27
CDR3 DNA: TGTGCCAGCAGTTGTCAACAAGAGGGCACCGGGGAGCTGTTTTTT
CDR3 protein: CASSCQQEGTGELFF

clone size: once
J gene: TRBJ2-2
D gene: TRBD1
V gene: TRBV6-1
CDR3 DNA: TGTGCCAGCAGTTGTCGGGACAGTTTCACCGGGGAGCTGTTTTTT
CDR3 protein: CASSCRDSFTGELFF

clone size: .
J gene: TRBJ1-5
D gene: .
V gene: TRBV7-8
CDR3 DNA: TGTGCCAGCAGCTTAGTCCGGGTAAATCAGCCCCAGCATTTT
CDR3 protein: CASSLVRVNQPQHF

clone size: .
J gene: TRBJ2-5
D gene: TRBD2
V gene: TRBV16
CDR3 DNA: TGTGCCAGCAGCCAGGGACTAGCGGGGACCCAAGAGACCCAGTACTTC
CDR3 protein: CASSQGLAGTQETQYF

clone size: .
J gene: TRBJ1-2
D gene: .
V gene: TRBV10-3
CDR3 DNA: TGTGCCATCAGTTCAGGGGACTATGGCTACACCTTC
CDR3 protein: CAISSGDYGYTF

clone size: .
J gene: TRBJ2-5
D gene: TRBD2
V gene: TRBV5-4
CDR3 DNA: TGTGCCAGCAGCTTGGGAGGGACTAGCGGGGGAGTACAAGAGACCCAGTACTTC
CDR3 protein: CASSLGGTSGGVQETQYF

clone size: .
J gene: TRBJ2-7
D gene: .
V gene: TRBV30
CDR3 DNA: TGTGCCTGGACGGACCCTATCCTCGGGGGAGCGGGCTCCTACGAGCAGTACTTC
CDR3 protein: CAWTDPILGGAGSYEQYF

clone size: once
J gene: TRBJ1-5
D gene: TRBD1
V gene: TRBV27
CDR3 DNA: TGTGCCAGCAGTTCAACCTACGCCTCGGACAGGGGCGGCCAGCCCCAGCATTTT
CDR3 protein: CASSSTYASDRGGQPQHF

clone size: .
J gene: TRBJ2-7
D gene: .
V gene: TRBV5-6
CDR3 DNA: TGTGCCAGCAGCTTAGTTTCAGGGAGCTACGAGCAGTACTTC
CDR3 protein: CASSLVSGSYEQYF

clone size: .
J gene: TRBJ1-3
D gene: .
V gene: TRBV4-2
CDR3 DNA: TGTGCCAGCAGCCAAGACAGCGGGCCGCCGCCCTGGGGAAACACCATATATTTT
CDR3 protein: CASSQDSGPPPWGNTIYF

clone size: .
J gene: TRBJ2-4
D gene: TRBD1
V gene: TRBV2
CDR3 DNA: TGTGCCAGCAGTCGTCCGGGACAGGGGGCGAGAAACATTCAGTACTTC
CDR3 protein: CASSRPGQGARNIQYF

clone size: .
J gene: TRBJ2-7
D gene: TRBD1
V gene: TRBV15
CDR3 DNA: TGTGCCACCAGCAGAGAAACAGGGGGCTACGAGCAGTACTTC
CDR3 protein: CATSRETGGYEQYF

clone size: .
J gene: TRBJ2-1
D gene: TRBD2
V gene: TRBV5-6
CDR3 DNA: TGTGCCAGCATCCTGGCGGGAGGGGAAGACAATGAGCAGTTCTTC
CDR3 protein: CASILAGGEDNEQFF

clone size: .
J gene: TRBJ2-1
D gene: TRBD2
V gene: TRBV5-4
CDR3 DNA: TGTGCCAGCAGCGCCAAAGGGGTAGCGGGCCACTTCAATGAGCAGTTCTTC
CDR3 protein: CASSAKGVAGHFNEQFF

clone size: .
J gene: TRBJ2-5
D gene: .
V gene: TRBV14
CDR3 DNA: TGTGCCAGCAGCTCCCGCCGGGGCAGGGAGACCCAGTACTTC
CDR3 protein: CASSSRRGRETQYF

clone size: .
J gene: TRBJ2-5
D gene: .
V gene: TRBV15
CDR3 DNA: TGTGCCACCAGCAGAGTGGGGCGGACTCCCCTAAACTTTGAAGAGACCCAGTACTTC
CDR3 protein: CATSRVGRTPLNFEETQYF

clone size: .
J gene: TRBJ2-6
D gene: .
V gene: TRBV21-1
CDR3 DNA: TGTGCCAGCAGCAAAGGGGGAGCGTGTTCTGGGGCCAACGTCCTGACTTTC
CDR3 protein: CASSKGGACSGANVLTF

clone size: .
J gene: TRBJ1-2
D gene: .
V gene: TRBV6-1
CDR3 DNA: TGTGCCAGCAGAACCGGCTATGGCTACACCTTC
CDR3 protein: CASRTGYGYTF

clone size: .
J gene: TRBJ1-2
D gene: .
V gene: TRBV28
CDR3 DNA: TGTGCCAGCAGTTTCGGGGACCTCCCTGGCTACACCTTC
CDR3 protein: CASSFGDLPGYTF

clone size: .
J gene: TRBJ2-3
D gene: .
V gene: TRBV4-3
CDR3 DNA: TGCGCCAGCAGCCAAGCTCGGTGGGGGAGGCTACTAGATACGCAGTATTTT
CDR3 protein: CASSQARWGRLLDTQYF

clone size: .
J gene: TRBJ2-1
D gene: TRBD2
V gene: TRBV5-6
CDR3 DNA: TGTGCCAGCAGCCTTCAACTAGCGGGAGGGCCAAACAATGAGCAGTTCTTC
CDR3 protein: CASSLQLAGGPNNEQFF

clone size: once
J gene: TRBJ2-1
D gene: TRBD2
V gene: TRBV7-9
CDR3 DNA: TGTGCCAGCAGCTTAGGCCTCCGGGACTATCACAATGAGCAGTTCTTC
CDR3 protein: CASSLGLRDYHNEQFF

clone size: once
J gene: TRBJ2-7
D gene: .
V gene: TRBV18
CDR3 DNA: TGTGCCAGCTCACCACAGAAGGGCGGGAACTCCTACGAGCAGTACTTC
CDR3 protein: CASSPQKGGNSYEQYF

clone size: .
J gene: TRBJ2-1
D gene: TRBD1
V gene: TRBV4-1
CDR3 DNA: TGCGCCAGCAGCCAATATATGGCGCAGGGGGCGCATCATGAGCAGTTCTTC
CDR3 protein: CASSQYMAQGAHHEQFF

clone size: .
J gene: TRBJ2-7
D gene: TRBD1
V gene: TRBV19
CDR3 DNA: TGTGCCAGTAACCAAGGACAGGGGACCTACGAGCAGTACTTC
CDR3 protein: CASNQGQGTYEQYF

clone size: .
J gene: TRBJ2-3
D gene: TRBD1
V gene: TRBV7-2
CDR3 DNA: TGTGCCAGCAGCCCCGGCAACAGGGACAGGGACCTCCACGGTACGCAGTATTTT
CDR3 protein: CASSPGNRDRDLHGTQYF

clone size: .
J gene: TRBJ1-3
D gene: TRBD1
V gene: TRBV5-6
CDR3 DNA: TGTGCCAGCAGCTTGGGATTCCAGGGGGCGCGGGGAAACACCATATATTTT
CDR3 protein: CASSLGFQGARGNTIYF

clone size: .
J gene: TRBJ1-1
D gene: TRBD1
V gene: TRBV19
CDR3 DNA: TGTGCCAGTAGTATAGGGGGACAGAAGAACACTGAAGCTTTCTTT
CDR3 protein: CASSIGGQKNTEAFF